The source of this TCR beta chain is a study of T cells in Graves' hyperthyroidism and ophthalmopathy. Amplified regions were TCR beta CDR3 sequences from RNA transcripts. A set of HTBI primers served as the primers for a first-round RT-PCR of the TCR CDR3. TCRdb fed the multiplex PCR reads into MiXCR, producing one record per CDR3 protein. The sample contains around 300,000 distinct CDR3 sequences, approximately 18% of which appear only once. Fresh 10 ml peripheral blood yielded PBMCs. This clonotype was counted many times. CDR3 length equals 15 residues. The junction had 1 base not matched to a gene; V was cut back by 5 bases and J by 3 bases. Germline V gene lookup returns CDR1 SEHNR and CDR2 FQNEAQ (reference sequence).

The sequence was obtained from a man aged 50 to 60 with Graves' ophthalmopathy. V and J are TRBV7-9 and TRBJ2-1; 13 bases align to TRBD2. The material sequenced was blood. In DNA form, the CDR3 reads TGTGCCAGCAGCCGGACTAGCGGGAGCTACAATGAGCAGTTCTTC. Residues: CASSRTSGSYNEQFF.